This T cell receptor beta chain comes out of a study of blood T cell repertoires in COVID-19. Study details: COVID-19 samples from acute and convalescent phases originated in the United States, Italy and Spain. T cells, B-cell-depleted T cells, or PBMCs supplied cDNA or gDNA.

Some clones are missing from TCRdb's copy, which holds only in-frame ones; the method was immunoSEQ multiplex PCR. The sample holds around 25,000 clones, 85% to 90% seen once. This CDR3 is 15 amino acids long. Germline trimming cut 7 bases from V and 5 bases from J; bases unmatched to any gene: 8. Germline-derived CDR1 and CDR2 are MDHEN and SYDVKM. The clonotype was recovered from a human donor with active COVID-19. The donor label of this sample is uncertain. The V call is TRBV28, the J call TRBJ2-2, with 9 bases fitting TRBD1. The sample consisted of peripheral blood. CDR3 protein: CASNPRDRATGELFF. Here the CDR3 DNA reads TGTGCCAGCAACCCGAGGGACAGGGCGACCGGGGAGCTGTTTTTT.